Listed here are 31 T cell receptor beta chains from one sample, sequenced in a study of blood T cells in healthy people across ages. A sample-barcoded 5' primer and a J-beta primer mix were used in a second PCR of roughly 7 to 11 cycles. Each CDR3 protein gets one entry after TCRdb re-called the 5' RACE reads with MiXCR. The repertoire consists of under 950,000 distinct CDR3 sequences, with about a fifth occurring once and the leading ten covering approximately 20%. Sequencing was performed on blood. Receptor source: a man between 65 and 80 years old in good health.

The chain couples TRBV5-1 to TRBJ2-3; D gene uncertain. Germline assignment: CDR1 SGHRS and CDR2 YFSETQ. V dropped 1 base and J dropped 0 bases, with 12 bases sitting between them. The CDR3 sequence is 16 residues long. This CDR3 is CASSLWRPDSTDTQYF. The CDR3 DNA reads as TGCGCCAGCAGCTTGTGGCGCCCAGATAGCACAGATACGCAGTATTTT.

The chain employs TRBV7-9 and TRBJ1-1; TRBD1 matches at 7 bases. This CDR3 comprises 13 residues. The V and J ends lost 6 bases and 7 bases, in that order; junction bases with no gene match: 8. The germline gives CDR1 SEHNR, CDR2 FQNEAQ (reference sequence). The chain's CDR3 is CASSPTGDGEAFF. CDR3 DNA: TGTGCCAGCAGTCCTACAGGGGATGGTGAAGCTTTCTTT.

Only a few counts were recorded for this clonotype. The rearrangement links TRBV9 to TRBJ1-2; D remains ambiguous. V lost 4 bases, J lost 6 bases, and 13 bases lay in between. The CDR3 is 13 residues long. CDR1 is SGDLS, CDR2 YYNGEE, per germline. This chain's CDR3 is CASSPNAVDGYTF. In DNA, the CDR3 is TGTGCCAGCAGCCCCAATGCCGTTGATGGCTACACCTTC.

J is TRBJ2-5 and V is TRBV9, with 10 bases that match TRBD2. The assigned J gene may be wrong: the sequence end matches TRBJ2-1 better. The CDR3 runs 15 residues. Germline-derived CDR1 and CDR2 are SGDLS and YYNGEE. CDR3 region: CASSPRAGGGGEQFF. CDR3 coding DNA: TGTGCCAGCAGCCCCCGAGCGGGGGGGGGAGGTGAGCAGTTCTTC.

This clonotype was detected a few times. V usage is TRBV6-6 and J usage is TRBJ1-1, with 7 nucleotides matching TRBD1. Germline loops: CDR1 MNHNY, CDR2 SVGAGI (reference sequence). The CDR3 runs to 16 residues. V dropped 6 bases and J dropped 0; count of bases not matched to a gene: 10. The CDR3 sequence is CASSAPEQGMNTEAFF. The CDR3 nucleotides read TGTGCCAGCAGCGCCCCAGAACAGGGGATGAACACTGAAGCTTTCTTT.

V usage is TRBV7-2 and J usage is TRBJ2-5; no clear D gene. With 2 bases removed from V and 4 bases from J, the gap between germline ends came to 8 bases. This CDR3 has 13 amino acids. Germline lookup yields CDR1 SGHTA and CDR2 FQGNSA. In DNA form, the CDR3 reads TGTGCCAGCAGCTTAAGGCACGGAGAGACCCAGTACTTC. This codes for CASSLRHGETQYF.

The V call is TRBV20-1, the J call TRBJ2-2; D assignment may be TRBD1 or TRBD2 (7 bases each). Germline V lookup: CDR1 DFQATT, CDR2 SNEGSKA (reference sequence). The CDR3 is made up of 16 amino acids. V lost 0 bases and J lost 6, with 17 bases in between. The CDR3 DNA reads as TGCAGTGCTAGAGAGGGGGGGACAGTCTACCCCGGGGAGCTGTTTTTT. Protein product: CSAREGGTVYPGELFF.

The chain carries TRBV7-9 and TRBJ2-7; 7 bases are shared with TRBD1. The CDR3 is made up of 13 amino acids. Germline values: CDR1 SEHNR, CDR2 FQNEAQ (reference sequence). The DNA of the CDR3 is TGTGCCAGCAGATCGGGACAGTCCTCCGAGCAGTACGTC. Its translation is CASRSGQSSEQYV.

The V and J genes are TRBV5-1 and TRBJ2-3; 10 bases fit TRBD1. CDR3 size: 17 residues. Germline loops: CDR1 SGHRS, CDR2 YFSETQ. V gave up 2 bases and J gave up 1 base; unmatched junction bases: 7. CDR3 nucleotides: TGCGCCAGCAGCTTTCCTCGACAGGGGGCACGCACAGATACGCAGTATTTT. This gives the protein CASSFPRQGARTDTQYF.

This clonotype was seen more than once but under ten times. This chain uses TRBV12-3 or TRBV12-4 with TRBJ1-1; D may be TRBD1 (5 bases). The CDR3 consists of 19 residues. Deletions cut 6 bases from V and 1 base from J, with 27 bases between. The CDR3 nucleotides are TGTGCCAGCAGGCACCGAAGGGGCAGGCTGGCTTCGGAGAACACTGAAGCTTTCTTT. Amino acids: CASRHRRGRLASENTEAFF.

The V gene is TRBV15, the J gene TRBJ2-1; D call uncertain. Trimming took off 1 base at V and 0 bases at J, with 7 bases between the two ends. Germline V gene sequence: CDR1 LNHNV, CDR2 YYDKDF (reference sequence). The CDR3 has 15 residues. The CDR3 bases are TGTGCCACCAGCAGAGGCGGAAGCTCCTACAATGAGCAGTTCTTC. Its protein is CATSRGGSSYNEQFF. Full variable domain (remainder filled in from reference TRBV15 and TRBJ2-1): DAMVIQNPRYQVTQFGKPVTLSCSQTLNHNVMYWYQQKSSQAPKLLFHYYDKDFNNEADTPDNFQSRRPNTSFCFLDIRSPGLGDTAMYLCATSRGGSSYNEQFFGPGTRLTVL.

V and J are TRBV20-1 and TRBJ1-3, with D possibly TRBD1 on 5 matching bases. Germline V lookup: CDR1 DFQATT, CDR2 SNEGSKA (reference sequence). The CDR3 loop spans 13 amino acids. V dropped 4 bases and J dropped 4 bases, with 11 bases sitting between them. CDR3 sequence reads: CSATQGTGNTIYF. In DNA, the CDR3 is TGCAGTGCTACCCAGGGAACGGGAAACACCATATATTTT.

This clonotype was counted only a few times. CDR3 region: CSATGEKLFF. CDR3 bases: TGCAGCGCCACGGGGGAAAAACTGTTTTTT. The chain is built from TRBV29-1 and TRBJ1-4; D gene unclear. The CDR3 spans 10 residues. Trimming took off 7 bases at V and 8 bases at J, with 8 bases between the two ends. CDR1 and CDR2 (germline): SQVTM, ANQGSEA.

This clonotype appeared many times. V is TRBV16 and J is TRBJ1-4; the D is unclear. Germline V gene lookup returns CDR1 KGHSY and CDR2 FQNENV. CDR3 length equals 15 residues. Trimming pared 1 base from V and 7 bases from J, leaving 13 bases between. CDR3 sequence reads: CASSQFNSRTEKLFF. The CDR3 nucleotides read TGTGCCAGCAGCCAATTCAACTCACGGACTGAAAAACTGTTTTTT.

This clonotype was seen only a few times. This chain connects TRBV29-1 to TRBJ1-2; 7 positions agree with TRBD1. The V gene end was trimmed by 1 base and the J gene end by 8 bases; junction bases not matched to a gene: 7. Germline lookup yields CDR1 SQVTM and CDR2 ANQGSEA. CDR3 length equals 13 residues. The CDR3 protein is CSVEAGGLGGYTF. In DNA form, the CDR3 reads TGCAGCGTTGAAGCAGGGGGATTGGGGGGCTACACCTTC. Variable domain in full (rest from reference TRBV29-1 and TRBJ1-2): SAVISQKPSRDICQRGTSLTIQCQVDSQVTMMFWYRQQPGQSLTLIATANQGSEATYESGFVIDKFPISRPNLTFSTLTVSNMSPEDSSIYLCSVEAGGLGGYTFGSGTRLTVV.

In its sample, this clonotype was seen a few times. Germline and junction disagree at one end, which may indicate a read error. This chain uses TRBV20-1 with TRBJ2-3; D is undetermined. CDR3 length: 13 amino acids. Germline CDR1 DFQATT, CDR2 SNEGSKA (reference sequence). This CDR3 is CSARERSTDTQYF. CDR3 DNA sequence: TGCAGTGCTCGAGAAAGGAGCACAGATACGCAGTATTTT.

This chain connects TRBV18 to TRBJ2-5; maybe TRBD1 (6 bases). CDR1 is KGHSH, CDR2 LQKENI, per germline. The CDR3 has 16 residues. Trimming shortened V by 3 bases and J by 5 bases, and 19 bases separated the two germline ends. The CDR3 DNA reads TGTGCCAGCTCACCGTCTTGGGGGCTGGTTCGGGAGACCCAGTACTTC. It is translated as CASSPSWGLVRETQYF. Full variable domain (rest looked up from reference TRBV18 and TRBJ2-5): NAGVMQNPRHLVRRRGQEARLRCSPMKGHSHVYWYRQLPEEGLKFMVYLQKENIIDESGMPKERFSAEFPKEGPSILRIQQVVRGDSAAYFCASSPSWGLVRETQYFGPGTRLLVL.

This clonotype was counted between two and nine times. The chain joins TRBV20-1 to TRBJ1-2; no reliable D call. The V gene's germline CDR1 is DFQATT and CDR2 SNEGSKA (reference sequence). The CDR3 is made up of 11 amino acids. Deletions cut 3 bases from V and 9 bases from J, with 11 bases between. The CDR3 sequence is CSARWQSSYTF. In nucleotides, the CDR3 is TGCAGTGCTAGGTGGCAGTCGAGCTACACCTTC.

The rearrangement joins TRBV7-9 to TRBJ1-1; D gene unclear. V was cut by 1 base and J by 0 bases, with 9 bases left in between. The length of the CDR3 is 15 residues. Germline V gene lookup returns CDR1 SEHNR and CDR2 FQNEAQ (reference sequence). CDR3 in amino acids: CASSLDLGLNTEAFF. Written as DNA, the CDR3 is TGTGCCAGCAGCTTAGATTTGGGCTTGAACACTGAAGCTTTCTTT. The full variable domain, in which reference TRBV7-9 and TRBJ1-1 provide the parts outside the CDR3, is DTGVSQNPRHKITKRGQNVTFRCDPISEHNRLYWYRQTLGQGPEFLTYFQNEAQLEKSRLLSDRFSAERPKGSFSTLEIQRTEQGDSAMYLCASSLDLGLNTEAFFGQGTRLTVV.

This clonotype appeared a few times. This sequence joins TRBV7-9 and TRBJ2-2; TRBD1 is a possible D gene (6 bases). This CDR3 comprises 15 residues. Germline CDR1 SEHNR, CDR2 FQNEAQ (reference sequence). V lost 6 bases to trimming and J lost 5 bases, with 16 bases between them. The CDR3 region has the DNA TGTGCCAGCAGTCCTCAGGGGCAAGGGACCGGGGAGCTGTTTTTT. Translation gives CASSPQGQGTGELFF.

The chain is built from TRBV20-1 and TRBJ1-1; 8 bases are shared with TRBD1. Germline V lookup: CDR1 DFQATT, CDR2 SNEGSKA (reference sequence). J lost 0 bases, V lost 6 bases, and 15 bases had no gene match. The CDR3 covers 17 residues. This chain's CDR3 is CSARRGTGDIMNTEAFF. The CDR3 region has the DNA TGCAGTGCCAGGAGGGGGACAGGTGACATCATGAACACTGAAGCTTTCTTT.

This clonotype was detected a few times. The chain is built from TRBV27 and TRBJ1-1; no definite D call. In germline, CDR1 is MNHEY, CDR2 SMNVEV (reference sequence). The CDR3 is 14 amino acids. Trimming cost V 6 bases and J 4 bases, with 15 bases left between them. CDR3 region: CASRMGVLGTEAFF. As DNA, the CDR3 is TGTGCCAGCAGAATGGGAGTTCTAGGCACTGAAGCTTTCTTT.

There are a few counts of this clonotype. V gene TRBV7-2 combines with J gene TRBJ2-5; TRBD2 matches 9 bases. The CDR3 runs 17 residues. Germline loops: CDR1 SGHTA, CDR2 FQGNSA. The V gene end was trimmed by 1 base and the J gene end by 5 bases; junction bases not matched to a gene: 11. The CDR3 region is CASSLVTGGGAYETQYF. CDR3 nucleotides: TGTGCCAGCAGCTTAGTCACCGGCGGGGGGGCGTATGAGACCCAGTACTTC.

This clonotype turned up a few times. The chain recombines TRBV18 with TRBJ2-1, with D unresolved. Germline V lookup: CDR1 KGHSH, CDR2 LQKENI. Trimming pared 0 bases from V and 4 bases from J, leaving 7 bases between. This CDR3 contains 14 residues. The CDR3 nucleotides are TGTGCCAGCTCACCACCGTCCCCTTACAATGAGCAGTTCTTC. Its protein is CASSPPSPYNEQFF. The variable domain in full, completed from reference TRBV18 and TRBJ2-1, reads NAGVMQNPRHLVRRRGQEARLRCSPMKGHSHVYWYRQLPEEGLKFMVYLQKENIIDESGMPKERFSAEFPKEGPSILRIQQVVRGDSAAYFCASSPPSPYNEQFFGPGTRLTVL.

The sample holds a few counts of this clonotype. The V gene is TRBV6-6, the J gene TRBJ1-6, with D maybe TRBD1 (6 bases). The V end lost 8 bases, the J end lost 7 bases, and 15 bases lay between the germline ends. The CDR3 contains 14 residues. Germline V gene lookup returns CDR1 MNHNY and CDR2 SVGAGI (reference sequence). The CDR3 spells CASLPQGGNSPLHF. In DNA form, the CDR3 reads TGTGCCAGCCTCCCACAGGGCGGGAATTCACCCCTCCACTTT.

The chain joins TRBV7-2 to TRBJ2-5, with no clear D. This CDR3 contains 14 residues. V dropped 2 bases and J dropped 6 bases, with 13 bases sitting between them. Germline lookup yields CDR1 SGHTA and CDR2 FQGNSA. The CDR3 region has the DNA TGTGCCAGCAGCTTAATGGCAGTTCAAAAGACCCAGTACTTC. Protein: CASSLMAVQKTQYF.

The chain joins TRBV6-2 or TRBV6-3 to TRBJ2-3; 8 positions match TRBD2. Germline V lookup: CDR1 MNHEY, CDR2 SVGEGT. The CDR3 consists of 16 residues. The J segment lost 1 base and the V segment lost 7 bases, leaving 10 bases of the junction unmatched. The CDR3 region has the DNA TGTGCCAGCACCTTCGCCCCGCGGGGGGGCACAGATACGCAGTATTTT. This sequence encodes CASTFAPRGGTDTQYF.

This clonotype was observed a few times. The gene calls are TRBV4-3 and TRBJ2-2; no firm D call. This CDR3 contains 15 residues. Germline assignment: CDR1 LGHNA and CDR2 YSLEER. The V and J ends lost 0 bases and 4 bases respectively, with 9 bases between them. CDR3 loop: CASSQDTGTTGELFF. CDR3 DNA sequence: TGCGCCAGCAGCCAAGATACTGGAACCACCGGGGAGCTGTTTTTT.

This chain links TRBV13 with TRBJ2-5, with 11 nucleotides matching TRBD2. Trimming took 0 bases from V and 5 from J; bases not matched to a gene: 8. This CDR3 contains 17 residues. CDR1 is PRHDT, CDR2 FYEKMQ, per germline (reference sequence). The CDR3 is CASSLGLAGVVVETQYF. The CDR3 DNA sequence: TGTGCCAGCAGCTTAGGACTAGCGGGAGTGGTGGTCGAGACCCAGTACTTC. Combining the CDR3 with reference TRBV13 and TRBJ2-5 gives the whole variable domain AAGVIQSPRHLIKEKRETATLKCYPIPRHDTVYWYQQGPGQDPQFLISFYEKMQSDKGSIPDRFSAQQFSDYHSELNMSSLELGDSALYFCASSLGLAGVVVETQYFGPGTRLLVL.

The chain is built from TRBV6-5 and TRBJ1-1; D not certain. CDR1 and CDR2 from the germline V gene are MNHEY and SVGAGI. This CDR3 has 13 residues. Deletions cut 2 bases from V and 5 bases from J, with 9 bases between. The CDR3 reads CASSYEFRTEAFF. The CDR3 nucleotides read TGTGCCAGCAGTTACGAGTTTCGAACTGAAGCTTTCTTT.

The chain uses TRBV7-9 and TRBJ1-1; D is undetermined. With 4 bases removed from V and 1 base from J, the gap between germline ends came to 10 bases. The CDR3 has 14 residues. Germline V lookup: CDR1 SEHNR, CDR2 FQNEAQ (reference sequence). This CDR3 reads CASSWSDRNTEAFF. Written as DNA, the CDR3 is TGTGCCAGCAGCTGGTCGGATAGGAACACTGAAGCTTTCTTT. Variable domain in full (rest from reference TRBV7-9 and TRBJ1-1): DTGVSQNPRHKITKRGQNVTFRCDPISEHNRLYWYRQTLGQGPEFLTYFQNEAQLEKSRLLSDRFSAERPKGSFSTLEIQRTEQGDSAMYLCASSWSDRNTEAFFGQGTRLTVV.